This TCR beta chain emerged from a study of T cells in Graves' hyperthyroidism and ophthalmopathy. This clonotype was counted only a few times. The antigen remains unidentified. The TCR beta CDR3 regions underwent amplification using RNA transcripts as the source. First-round RT-PCR targeting the TCR CDR3 was performed with the HTBI primer set. Each CDR3 protein is one row after TCRdb ran MiXCR on the multiplex PCR reads. The sample has about 380,000 distinct CDR3 sequences, more than 12% seen once. In the ophthalmopathy cohort, Clinical Activity Score was at least 3, NOSPECS grade at least 4, and duration under 3 months. General observations from the study: A model built on 13 V-J features separated ophthalmopathy from stable hyperthyroidism.

Sequencing input: blood. The source of this sequence is a woman in her twenties or thirties with Graves' ophthalmopathy.

The chain's CDR3 is CASSLGGFDQPQHF. The CDR3, as DNA: TGTGCCAGCAGCTTAGGAGGGTTCGATCAGCCCCAGCATTTT. J is TRBJ1-5 and V is TRBV7-9; the D is unclear. CDR1 SEHNR and CDR2 FQNEAQ come from the germline V gene (reference sequence). V lost 1 base and J lost 5, with 9 bases in between. This CDR3 is 14 amino acids long.